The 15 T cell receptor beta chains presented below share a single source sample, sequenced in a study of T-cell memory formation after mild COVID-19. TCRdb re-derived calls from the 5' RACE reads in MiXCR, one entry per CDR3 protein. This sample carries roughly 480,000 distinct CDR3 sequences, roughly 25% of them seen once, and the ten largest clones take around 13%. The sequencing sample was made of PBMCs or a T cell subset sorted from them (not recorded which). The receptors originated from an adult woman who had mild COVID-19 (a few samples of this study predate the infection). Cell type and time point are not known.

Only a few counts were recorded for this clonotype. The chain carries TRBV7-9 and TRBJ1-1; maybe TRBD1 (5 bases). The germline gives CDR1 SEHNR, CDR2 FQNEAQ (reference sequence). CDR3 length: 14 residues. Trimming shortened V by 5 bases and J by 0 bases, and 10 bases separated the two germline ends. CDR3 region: CASSLLTVNTEAFF. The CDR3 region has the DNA TGTGCCAGCAGCCTACTGACAGTGAACACTGAAGCTTTCTTT. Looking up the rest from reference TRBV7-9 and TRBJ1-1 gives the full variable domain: DTGVSQNPRHKITKRGQNVTFRCDPISEHNRLYWYRQTLGQGPEFLTYFQNEAQLEKSRLLSDRFSAERPKGSFSTLEIQRTEQGDSAMYLCASSLLTVNTEAFFGQGTRLTVV.

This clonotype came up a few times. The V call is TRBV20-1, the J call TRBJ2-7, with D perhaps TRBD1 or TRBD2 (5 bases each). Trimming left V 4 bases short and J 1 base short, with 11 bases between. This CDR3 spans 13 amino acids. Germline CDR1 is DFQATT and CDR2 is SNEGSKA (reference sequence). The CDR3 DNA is TGCAGTGCTAAGGGGCTAGCATCCTACGAGCAGTACTTC. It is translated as CSAKGLASYEQYF.

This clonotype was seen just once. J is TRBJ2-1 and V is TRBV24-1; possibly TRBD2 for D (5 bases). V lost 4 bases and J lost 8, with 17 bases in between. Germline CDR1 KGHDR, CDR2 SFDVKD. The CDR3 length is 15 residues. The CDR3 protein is CATSEPADPWDEQFF. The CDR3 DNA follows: TGTGCCACCAGTGAGCCAGCGGACCCCTGGGATGAGCAGTTCTTC.

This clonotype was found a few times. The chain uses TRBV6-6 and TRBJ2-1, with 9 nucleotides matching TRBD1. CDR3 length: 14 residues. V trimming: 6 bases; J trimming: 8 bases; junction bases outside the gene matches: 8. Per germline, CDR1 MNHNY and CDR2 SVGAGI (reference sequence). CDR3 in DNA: TGTGCCAGCAGACCACAGGGGGCGCGCGATGAGCAGTTCTTC. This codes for CASRPQGARDEQFF.

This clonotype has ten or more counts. The chain's CDR3 is CASRGAYSYEQYF. The CDR3 nucleotides are TGTGCCAGCAGGGGGGCGTACTCCTACGAGCAGTACTTC. The V and J genes are TRBV7-9 and TRBJ2-7, with TRBD1 as a possible D gene (6 bases). CDR1 is SEHNR, CDR2 FQNEAQ, per germline (reference sequence). Trimming removed 6 bases at V and 0 bases at J, with 9 bases between. The CDR3 consists of 13 residues.

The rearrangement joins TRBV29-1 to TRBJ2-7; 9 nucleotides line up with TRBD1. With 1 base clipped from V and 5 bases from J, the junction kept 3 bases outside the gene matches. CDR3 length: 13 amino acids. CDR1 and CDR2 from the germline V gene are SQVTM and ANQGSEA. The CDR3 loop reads CSVEGTGDDEQYF. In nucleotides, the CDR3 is TGCAGCGTTGAAGGGACAGGGGACGACGAGCAGTACTTC.

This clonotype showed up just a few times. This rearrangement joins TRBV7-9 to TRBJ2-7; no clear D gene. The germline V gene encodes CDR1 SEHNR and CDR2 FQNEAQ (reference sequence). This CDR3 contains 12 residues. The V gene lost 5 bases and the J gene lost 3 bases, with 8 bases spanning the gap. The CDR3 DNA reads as TGTGCCAGCAGCCAGGCGGACTACGAGCAGTACTTC. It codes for CASSQADYEQYF.

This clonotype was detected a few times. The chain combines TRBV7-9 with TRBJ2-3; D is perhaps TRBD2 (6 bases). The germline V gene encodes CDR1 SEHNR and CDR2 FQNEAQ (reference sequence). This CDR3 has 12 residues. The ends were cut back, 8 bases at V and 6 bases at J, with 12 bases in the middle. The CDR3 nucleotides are TGTGCCAGCGGACCTCTAGCGGATACGCAGTATTTT. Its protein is CASGPLADTQYF.

The CDR3 DNA reads TGTGCCAGCTTGCCGGGCCCCCGAGGGACCCAGTACTTC. Amino acids: CASLPGPRGTQYF. The chain has TRBV6-1 and TRBJ2-5; D is unclear. The CDR3 is 13 residues long. Germline V lookup: CDR1 MNHNS, CDR2 SASEGT. Trimming took 8 bases from V and 7 from J, leaving 17 bases between them.

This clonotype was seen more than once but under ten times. The CDR3 loop is CASSPRTAANGYTF. CDR3 in DNA: TGTGCCAGCAGCCCCCGGACAGCGGCTAATGGCTACACCTTC. The chain employs TRBV7-2 and TRBJ1-2; TRBD1 might be the D (6 bases). Germline lookup yields CDR1 SGHTA and CDR2 FQGNSA. With 5 bases removed from V and 6 bases from J, the gap between germline ends came to 16 bases. This CDR3 spans 14 amino acids.

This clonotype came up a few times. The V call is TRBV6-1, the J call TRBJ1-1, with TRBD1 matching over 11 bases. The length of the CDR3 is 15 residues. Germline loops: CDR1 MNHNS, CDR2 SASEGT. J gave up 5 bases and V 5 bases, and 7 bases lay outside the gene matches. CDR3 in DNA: TGTGCCAGCAGTACTGGACAGGGGGCGCGGACTGAAGCTTTCTTT. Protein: CASSTGQGARTEAFF.

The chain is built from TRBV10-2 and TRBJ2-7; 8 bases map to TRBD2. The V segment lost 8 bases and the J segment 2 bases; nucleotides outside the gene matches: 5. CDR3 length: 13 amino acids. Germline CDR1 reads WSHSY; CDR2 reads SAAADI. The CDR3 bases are TGCGCCAGCGGGACTAGGGGTCCCTACGAGCAGTACTTC. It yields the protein CASGTRGPYEQYF.

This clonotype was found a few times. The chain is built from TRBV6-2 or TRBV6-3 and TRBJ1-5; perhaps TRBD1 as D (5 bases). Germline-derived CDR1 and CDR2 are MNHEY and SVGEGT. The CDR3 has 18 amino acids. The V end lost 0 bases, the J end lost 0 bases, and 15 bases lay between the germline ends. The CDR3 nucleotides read TGTGCCAGCAGTTACTCGATGCAGGGACCCTATAGCAATCAGCCCCAGCATTTT. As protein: CASSYSMQGPYSNQPQHF.

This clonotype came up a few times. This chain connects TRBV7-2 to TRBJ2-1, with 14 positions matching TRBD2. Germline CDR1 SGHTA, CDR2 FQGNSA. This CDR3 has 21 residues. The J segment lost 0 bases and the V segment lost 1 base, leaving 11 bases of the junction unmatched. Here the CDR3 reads CASSLVAFLGTSGSSYNEQFF. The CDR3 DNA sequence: TGTGCCAGCAGCTTAGTAGCGTTCCTTGGGACTAGCGGGAGCTCCTACAATGAGCAGTTCTTC.

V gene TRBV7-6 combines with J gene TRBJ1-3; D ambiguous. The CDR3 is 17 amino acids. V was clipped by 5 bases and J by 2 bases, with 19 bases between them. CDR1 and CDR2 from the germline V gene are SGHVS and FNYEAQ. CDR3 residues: CASSRHGDRLTGNTIYF. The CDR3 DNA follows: TGTGCCAGCAGCAGGCACGGGGATAGGTTGACTGGAAACACCATATATTTT.